These 18 T cell receptor beta chains came from one sample sequenced in a study of shared clonotypes between healthy human individuals. Here immunoSEQ multiplex PCR was the method, and the copy in TCRdb shows in-frame clones only, minus some. The data hold 100,000 to 120,000 clones, with about 70% observed a single time. Specimen: memory CD8+ T cells sorted from blood. Subset given: CD45RO+ cells pooled with CCR7-negative TemRA cells. The receptors were sampled from a woman aged 25 to 39 in good health.

This rearrangement joins TRBV27 to TRBJ2-1; no definite D call. CDR1 is MNHEY and CDR2 is SMNVEV in the germline V gene (reference sequence). Trimming left V 5 bases short and J 3 bases short, with 20 bases between. The CDR3 extends over 17 amino acids. CDR3 amino acids: CASSAARWVAVYNEQFF. The CDR3 DNA is TGTGCCAGCAGTGCCGCCCGTTGGGTAGCAGTCTACAATGAGCAGTTCTTC.

V usage is TRBV7-9 and J usage is TRBJ2-7; tentative D call: TRBD1 (6 bases). Germline assignment: CDR1 SEHNR and CDR2 FQNEAQ (reference sequence). The CDR3 has 15 amino acids. The V end lost 5 bases, the J end lost 0 bases, and 14 bases lay between the germline ends. The CDR3 DNA sequence: TGTGCCAGCAGCCCGGACAGCTACTACTCCTACGAGCAGTACTTC. Translated: CASSPDSYYSYEQYF.

The sample holds a few counts of this clone. This sequence joins TRBV6-6 and TRBJ2-2; 7 bases match TRBD1. CDR1 is MNHNY and CDR2 is SVGAGI in the germline V gene (reference sequence). The CDR3 is 15 residues long. After removal of 6 bases from V and 4 bases from J, the junction contained 8 bases not matched to a gene. The CDR3 protein is CASSNKYRGTGELFF. The CDR3 DNA reads as TGTGCCAGCAGCAATAAGTACAGGGGCACCGGGGAGCTGTTTTTT.

The gene calls are TRBV11-3 and TRBJ2-7; D not resolved. The germline V gene encodes CDR1 SGHNT and CDR2 YENEEA. This CDR3 has 13 amino acids. V was cut by 2 bases and J by 6 bases, with 11 bases left in between. For the CDR3, the DNA is TGTGCCAGCAGCTTATGGCTAAACGGCGAGCAGTACTTC. Translating it yields CASSLWLNGEQYF. Drawing the rest from reference TRBV11-3 and TRBJ2-7, the complete variable domain is EAGVVQSPRYKIIEKKQPVAFWCNPISGHNTLYWYLQNLGQGPELLIRYENEEAVDDSQLPKDRFSAERLKGVDSTLKIQPAELGDSAVYLCASSLWLNGEQYFGPGTRLTVT.

The chain carries TRBV28 and TRBJ1-5; TRBD1 matches 9 bases. Germline trimming cut 4 bases from V and 4 bases from J; bases unmatched to any gene: 2. The CDR3 is made up of 14 amino acids. Germline lookup yields CDR1 MDHEN and CDR2 SYDVKM. CDR3 DNA: TGTGCCAGCAGTTCCGGGACAGGGAATCAGCCCCAGCATTTT. The encoded protein is CASSSGTGNQPQHF.

The rearrangement uses TRBV29-1 and TRBJ2-7, with 9 bases that match TRBD1. This CDR3 region has 15 residues. Germline V gene sequence: CDR1 SQVTM, CDR2 ANQGSEA. V dropped 4 bases and J dropped 6; count of bases not matched to a gene: 13. CDR3 nucleotide sequence: TGCAGCGTTGGGGCTCGGGGGACAGGGTCTGCCGAGCAGTACTTC. Its translation: CSVGARGTGSAEQYF.

The V and J genes are TRBV14 and TRBJ1-4, with 7 bases matching TRBD1. The CDR3 is 15 residues long. V was clipped by 5 bases and J by 8 bases; unmatched bases: 11. CDR1 and CDR2 (germline): SGHDN, FVKESK. For the CDR3, the DNA is TGTGCCAGCAGCTTCTACAGGGGCCCGAAAGAAAAACTGTTTTTT. Translating it yields CASSFYRGPKEKLFF.

The rearrangement uses TRBV5-5 and TRBJ2-7, with D maybe TRBD2 (6 bases). The V and J ends lost 4 bases and 0 bases respectively, with 11 bases between them. This CDR3 has 14 amino acids. Germline-derived CDR1 and CDR2 are SGHKS and YYEKEE (reference sequence). CDR3 DNA sequence: TGTGCCAGCAGCCTGGAGGGGACCTCCTACGAGCAGTACTTC. Translated, it gives CASSLEGTSYEQYF.

The rearrangement uses TRBV5-6 and TRBJ2-5; possibly TRBD1 for D (7 bases). Germline V lookup: CDR1 SGHDT, CDR2 YYEEEE. With 4 bases removed from V and 5 bases from J, the gap between germline ends came to 21 bases. This CDR3 region has 16 residues. The CDR3 DNA is TGTGCCAGCAGCGGTTGGCCCAGGGGGGCCGGCGAGACCCAGTACTTC. Translating it yields CASSGWPRGAGETQYF.

This clone was counted a few times. The gene calls are TRBV15 and TRBJ2-6; 8 nucleotides agree with TRBD2. V lost 3 bases and J lost 0; bases outside the gene matches: 7. The germline gives CDR1 LNHNV, CDR2 YYDKDF (reference sequence). The CDR3 covers 18 residues. Here the CDR3 DNA reads TGTGCCACCAGCAGCGGGACTAGTTTTGGCTCTGGGGCCAACGTCCTGACTTTC. It specifies CATSSGTSFGSGANVLTF.

V usage is TRBV11-1 and J usage is TRBJ2-1; D tentatively reads TRBD1 or TRBD2 (5 bases each). Germline CDR1 SGHAT, CDR2 FQDESV (reference sequence). The CDR3 consists of 15 residues. V lost 1 base to trimming and J lost 0 bases, with 7 bases between them. Here the CDR3 DNA reads TGTGCCAGCAGCTTAGAGGGACCCTCCTACAATGAGCAGTTCTTC. Translation gives CASSLEGPSYNEQFF.

The rearrangement links TRBV9 to TRBJ1-1; D is uncertain. The CDR3 runs 16 residues. Trimming stripped 0 bases from V and 0 bases from J, with 12 bases between. Germline lookup yields CDR1 SGDLS and CDR2 YYNGEE. CDR3 sequence (DNA): TGTGCCAGCAGCGTAGATATTACTACCCTGAACACTGAAGCTTTCTTT. Amino acids: CASSVDITTLNTEAFF.

Many counts were recorded for this clone. The V and J genes are TRBV19 and TRBJ2-7, with 7 nucleotides matching TRBD1. Germline V gives CDR1 LNHDA, CDR2 SQIVND (reference sequence). The CDR3 consists of 14 residues. Unmatched junction bases numbered 5, after V lost 4 bases and J lost 2 bases. Here the CDR3 DNA reads TGTGCCAGTAGTAGGGACAGAGAACCCTACGAGCAGTACTTC. This codes for CASSRDREPYEQYF.

The chain links TRBV6-5 to TRBJ2-1; D gene uncertain. Germline assignment: CDR1 MNHEY and CDR2 SVGAGI. The CDR3 contains 11 residues. V was cut by 6 bases and J by 5 bases, with 5 bases left in between. As DNA, the CDR3 is TGTGCCAGCAGACAGAACAATGAGCAGTTCTTC. Translation gives CASRQNNEQFF.

This clone was seen more than once but under ten times. The chain is built from TRBV9 and TRBJ1-2; D unresolved. V was clipped by 3 bases and J by 1 base, with 10 bases between them. CDR1 is SGDLS and CDR2 is YYNGEE in the germline V gene. The CDR3 is 14 residues long. For the CDR3, the DNA is TGTGCCAGCAGCGAATCCACGGGTAACTATGGCTACACCTTC. Amino acids: CASSESTGNYGYTF.

This clone was recorded a few times. The chain combines TRBV9 with TRBJ2-2; D is uncertain. The CDR3 sequence is 12 residues long. The germline CDR1 and CDR2 sequences are SGDLS and YYNGEE. V lost 0 bases and J lost 6, with 3 bases in between. CDR3 in DNA: TGTGCCAGCAGCGTAGACGCCGGGGAGCTGTTTTTT. Protein sequence: CASSVDAGELFF.

The chain links TRBV27 to TRBJ2-7; D tentatively fits TRBD1 or TRBD2 (5 bases each). Germline V gene lookup returns CDR1 MNHEY and CDR2 SMNVEV (reference sequence). This CDR3 has 14 amino acids. V was pared by 0 bases and J by 5 bases, with 11 bases between. CDR3 sequence reads: CASSLSYRRDEQYF. The CDR3 DNA reads as TGTGCCAGCAGTTTATCTTACAGGCGGGACGAGCAGTACTTC.

This clone was seen a handful of times. The chain joins TRBV27 to TRBJ2-1; the D gene could be TRBD1 or TRBD2 (6 bases each). CDR1 is MNHEY, CDR2 SMNVEV, per germline (reference sequence). V was pared by 7 bases and J by 4 bases, with 17 bases between. This CDR3 spans 15 amino acids. In DNA, the CDR3 is TGTGCCAGCACCCACAGGGCGGAGGGATACAATGAGCAGTTCTTC. Its protein is CASTHRAEGYNEQFF.